The clone carrying this TCR beta chain was detected only a few times. The antigen is undetermined. The sample belongs to a study of spatial heterogeneity in lung cancer. Study information: The donor population consisted of about 75 patients with untreated, early-stage non-small cell lung cancer. Consistent detection of more beta-chain than alpha-chain sequences was observed. Study results and limitations: Blood showed ubiquitous tumor TCRs more often at resection than at routine follow-up.

In TCRdb, the 5' RACE reads were re-called with MiXCR into one record per CDR3 protein. This table has 15,000 to 20,000 distinct CDR3 sequences, 19% appearing once. Time point in this sample: blood at routine non-recurrence follow-up after resection. Unsorted tumor, nontumor lung tissue or cryopreserved PBMC supplied the whole RNA. This clonotype was obtained from a male donor with early-stage non-small cell lung cancer. The starting material was PBMCs, obtained at follow-up.

CDR3 in DNA: TGTGCCAGTACGCCTTCAACTAATGAAAAACTGTTTTTT. This codes for CASTPSTNEKLFF. The chain uses TRBV19 and TRBJ1-4; D unclear. Germline loops: CDR1 LNHDA, CDR2 SQIVND (reference sequence). CDR3 length: 13 amino acids. The V gene lost 7 bases and the J gene lost 0 bases, with 6 bases spanning the gap.